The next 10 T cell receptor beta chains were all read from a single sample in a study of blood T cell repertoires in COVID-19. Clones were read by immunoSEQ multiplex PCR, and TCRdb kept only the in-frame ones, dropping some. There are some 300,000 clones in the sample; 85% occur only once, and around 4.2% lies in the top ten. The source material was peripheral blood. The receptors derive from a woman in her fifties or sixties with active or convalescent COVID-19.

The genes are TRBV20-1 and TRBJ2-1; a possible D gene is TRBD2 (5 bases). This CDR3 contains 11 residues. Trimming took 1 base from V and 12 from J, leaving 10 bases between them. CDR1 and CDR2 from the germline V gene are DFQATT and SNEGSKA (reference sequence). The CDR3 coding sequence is TGCAGTGCTAGAGGTGGAGGACCGCAGTTCTTC. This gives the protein CSARGGGPQFF.

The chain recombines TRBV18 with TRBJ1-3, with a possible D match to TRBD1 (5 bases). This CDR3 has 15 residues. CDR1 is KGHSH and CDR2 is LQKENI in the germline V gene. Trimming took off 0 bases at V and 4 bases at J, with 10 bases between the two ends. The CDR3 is CASSPPTTAGNTIYF. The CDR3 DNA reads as TGTGCCAGCTCACCACCGACGACAGCAGGAAACACCATATATTTT.

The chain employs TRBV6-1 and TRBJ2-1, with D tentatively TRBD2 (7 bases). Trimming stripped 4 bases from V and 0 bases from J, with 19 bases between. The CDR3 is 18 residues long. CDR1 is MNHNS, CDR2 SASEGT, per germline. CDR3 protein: CASSGDTLAYSSYNEQFF. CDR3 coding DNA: TGTGCCAGCAGTGGGGACACACTAGCGTACAGCTCCTACAATGAGCAGTTCTTC.

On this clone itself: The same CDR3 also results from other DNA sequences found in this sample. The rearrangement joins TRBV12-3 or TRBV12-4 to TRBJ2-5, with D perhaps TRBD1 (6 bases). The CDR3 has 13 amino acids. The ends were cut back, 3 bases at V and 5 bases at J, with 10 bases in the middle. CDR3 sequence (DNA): TGTGCCAGCAGTTTCAGGGGCGGGGAGACCCAGTACTTC. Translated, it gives CASSFRGGETQYF.

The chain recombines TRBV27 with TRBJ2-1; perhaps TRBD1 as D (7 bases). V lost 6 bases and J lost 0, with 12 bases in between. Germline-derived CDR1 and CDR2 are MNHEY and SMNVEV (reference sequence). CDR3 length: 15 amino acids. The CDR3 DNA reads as TGTGCCAGCAGATGGCAGGGGGGCTCCTACAATGAGCAGTTCTTC. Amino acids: CASRWQGGSYNEQFF.

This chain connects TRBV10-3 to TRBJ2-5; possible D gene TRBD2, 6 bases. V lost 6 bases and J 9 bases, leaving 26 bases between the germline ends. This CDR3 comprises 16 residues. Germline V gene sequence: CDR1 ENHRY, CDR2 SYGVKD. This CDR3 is CAISLQGGTGSGAQYF. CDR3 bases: TGTGCCATCAGCCTCCAGGGCGGGACTGGAAGTGGGGCCCAGTACTTC.

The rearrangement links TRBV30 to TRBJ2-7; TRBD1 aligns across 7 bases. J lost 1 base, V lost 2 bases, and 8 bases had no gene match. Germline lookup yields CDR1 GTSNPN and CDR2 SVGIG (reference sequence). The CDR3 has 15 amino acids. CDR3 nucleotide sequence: TGTGCCTGGAGTCCGATCGGGACAGCATCCTACGAGCAGTACTTC. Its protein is CAWSPIGTASYEQYF. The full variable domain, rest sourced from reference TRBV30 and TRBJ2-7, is SQTIHQWPATLVQPVGSPLSLECTVEGTSNPNLYWYRQAAGRGLQLLFYSVGIGQISSEVPQNLSASRPQDRQFILSSKKLLLSDSGFYLCAWSPIGTASYEQYFGPGTRLTVT.

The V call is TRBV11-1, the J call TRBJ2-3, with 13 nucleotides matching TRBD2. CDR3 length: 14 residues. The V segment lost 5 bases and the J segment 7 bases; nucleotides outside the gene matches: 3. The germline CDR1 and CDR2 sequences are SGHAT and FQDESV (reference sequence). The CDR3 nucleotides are TGTGCCAGCAGCGGACTAGCGGGAGTTTATACGCAGTATTTT. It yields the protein CASSGLAGVYTQYF.

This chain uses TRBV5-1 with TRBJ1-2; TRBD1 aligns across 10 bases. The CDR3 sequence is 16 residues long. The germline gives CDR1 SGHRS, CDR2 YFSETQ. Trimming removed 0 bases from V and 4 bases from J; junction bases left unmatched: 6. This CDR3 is CASSLGQGARPYGYTF. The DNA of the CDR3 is TGCGCCAGCAGCTTGGGACAGGGGGCGCGGCCCTATGGCTACACCTTC.

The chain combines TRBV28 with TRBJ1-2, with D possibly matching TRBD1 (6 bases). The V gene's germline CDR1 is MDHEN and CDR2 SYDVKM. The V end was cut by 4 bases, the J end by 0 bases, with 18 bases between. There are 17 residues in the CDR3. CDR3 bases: TGTGCCAGCAGTTCCTACCCGTCACAGGGTTCTAACTATGGCTACACCTTC. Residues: CASSSYPSQGSNYGYTF.